Listed here are 29 T cell receptor beta chains from one sample, sequenced in a study of blood T cell repertoires in COVID-19. Data came from immunoSEQ multiplex PCR; TCRdb stores just in-frame clones and leaves some out. The sample holds 150,000 or so clones, approximately 85% seen once. Sequenced sample: peripheral blood. Receptor source: a woman aged 60-75 years with COVID-19, enrolled during active disease.

This clone was recorded a few times. This chain links TRBV5-6 with TRBJ2-7, with TRBD2 as a possible D gene (5 bases). V was trimmed by 10 bases and J by 4 bases, leaving 12 bases between them. The CDR3 has 11 residues. Germline CDR1 SGHDT, CDR2 YYEEEE. CDR3 loop: CAGISGYEQYF. DNA for the CDR3: TGTGCCGGTATATCGGGGTACGAGCAGTACTTC.

This clone was seen just once. The J gene is TRBJ2-1, the V gene TRBV19, with 8 positions matching TRBD2. Germline values: CDR1 LNHDA, CDR2 SQIVND (reference sequence). The CDR3 runs 15 residues. J gave up 6 bases and V 3 bases, and 7 bases lay outside the gene matches. The CDR3 region is CASSMSGGPLNEQFF. The CDR3 DNA follows: TGTGCCAGTAGTATGTCGGGGGGGCCCCTCAATGAGCAGTTCTTC.

The chain links TRBV18 to TRBJ2-1; tentative D call: TRBD2 (6 bases). CDR1 is KGHSH, CDR2 LQKENI, per germline. The length of the CDR3 is 12 residues. V lost 6 bases to trimming and J lost 9 bases, with 12 bases between them. CDR3 coding DNA: TGTGCCAGCTCCCCTCCTAGCGCTGAGCAGTTCTTC. Amino acid sequence: CASSPPSAEQFF.

This chain uses TRBV19 with TRBJ2-1, with D possibly TRBD2 on 5 matching bases. V was cut by 4 bases and J by 1 base, with 20 bases left in between. CDR3 length: 18 amino acids. CDR1 is LNHDA, CDR2 SQIVND, per germline (reference sequence). CDR3 amino acids: CASSTKVSGPGSYNEQFF. In nucleotides, the CDR3 is TGTGCCAGTAGTACGAAAGTATCGGGTCCGGGATCCTACAATGAGCAGTTCTTC.

The chain links TRBV7-2 to TRBJ2-5; D is undetermined. V gave up 5 bases and J gave up 1 base, with 8 bases separating them. The CDR3 is 13 residues long. The germline gives CDR1 SGHTA, CDR2 FQGNSA. The CDR3 protein is CASSPHVQETQYF. In DNA form, the CDR3 reads TGTGCCAGCAGCCCCCATGTCCAAGAGACCCAGTACTTC.

This chain links TRBV3-1 (or the pseudogene TRBV3-2) with TRBJ2-5; D gene uncertain. Trimming removed 0 bases from V and 5 bases from J, with 10 bases in between. The CDR3 contains 14 residues. The germline V gene has CDR1 LGHDT and CDR2 YNNKEL (reference sequence). The CDR3 sequence is CASSQDLAVETQYF. CDR3 DNA: TGTGCCAGCAGCCAAGACTTGGCTGTGGAGACCCAGTACTTC.

The chain uses TRBV10-3 and TRBJ1-4; 11 positions agree with TRBD1. The CDR3 consists of 17 residues. Per the germline V gene, CDR1 is ENHRY and CDR2 is SYGVKD. J lost 8 bases, V lost 2 bases, and 10 bases had no gene match. The CDR3 here is CAISENWTGGNREKLFF. The CDR3 DNA reads as TGTGCCATCAGTGAGAACTGGACAGGGGGCAACAGAGAAAAACTGTTTTTT.

The chain couples TRBV9 to TRBJ2-7; 7 nucleotides match TRBD2. Germline assignment: CDR1 SGDLS and CDR2 YYNGEE. This CDR3 contains 15 residues. V lost 3 bases to trimming and J lost 2 bases; unmatched junction nucleotides: 8. The DNA for the CDR3 is TGTGCCAGCAGCGGAGGCGGGGGACCGCCCTACGAGCAGTACTTC. This gives the protein CASSGGGGPPYEQYF. Using reference TRBV9 and TRBJ2-7 for the parts outside the CDR3, the full variable domain is DSGVTQTPKHLITATGQRVTLRCSPRSGDLSVYWYQQSLDQGLQFLIQYYNGEERAKGNILERFSAQQFPDLHSELNLSSLELGDSALYFCASSGGGGPPYEQYFGPGTRLTVT.

This rearrangement joins TRBV9 to TRBJ1-2; 8 bases agree with TRBD1. Germline CDR1 and CDR2: SGDLS and YYNGEE. The CDR3 contains 13 residues. V gave up 4 bases and J gave up 10 bases; unmatched junction bases: 9. The CDR3 reads CASSPNEQGDYTF. CDR3 sequence (DNA): TGTGCCAGCAGCCCGAATGAACAGGGGGACTACACCTTC. Using reference TRBV9 and TRBJ1-2 for the parts outside the CDR3, the full variable domain is DSGVTQTPKHLITATGQRVTLRCSPRSGDLSVYWYQQSLDQGLQFLIQYYNGEERAKGNILERFSAQQFPDLHSELNLSSLELGDSALYFCASSPNEQGDYTFGSGTRLTVV.

The chain couples TRBV4-2 to TRBJ2-3, with TRBD2 matching over 7 bases. V dropped 1 base and J dropped 4; count of bases not matched to a gene: 2. This CDR3 comprises 14 residues. The germline CDR1 and CDR2 sequences are LGHNA and YNFKEQ. The DNA of the CDR3 is TGTGCCAGCAGCCAAGGGACTAGGGCAGATACGCAGTATTTT. The encoded protein is CASSQGTRADTQYF.

The chain links TRBV5-1 to TRBJ2-1; the match to TRBD2 covers 8 bases. The ends lost 4 bases at V and 4 bases at J; junction bases unmatched: 13. Germline V gives CDR1 SGHRS, CDR2 YFSETQ. The CDR3 is 17 amino acids. DNA of the CDR3: TGCGCCAGCAGCCCGCAGGCTACCGGGGGGGTTTACAATGAGCAGTTCTTC. Translating it yields CASSPQATGGVYNEQFF.

The chain couples TRBV9 to TRBJ2-5; perhaps TRBD1 as D (7 bases). CDR1 is SGDLS, CDR2 YYNGEE, per germline. Trimming stripped 4 bases from V and 2 bases from J, with 21 bases between. The CDR3 has 17 amino acids. This CDR3 is CASSQGIRGDPQETQYF. The CDR3 region has the DNA TGTGCCAGCAGCCAGGGGATCAGGGGGGATCCACAAGAGACCCAGTACTTC.

V gene TRBV6-1 combines with J gene TRBJ2-7; D is ambiguous. Trimming cost V 3 bases and J 0 bases, with 9 bases left between them. In germline, CDR1 is MNHNS, CDR2 SASEGT. The CDR3 is 14 amino acids. CDR3 amino acids: CASSDLVLSYEQYF. In DNA, the CDR3 is TGTGCCAGCAGTGATCTAGTGCTCTCCTACGAGCAGTACTTC.

This clone came up once. The CDR3 DNA sequence: TGCAGCGTTGAGGGGGCCCGGACAGGGGATACGTCCCAGTACTTC. Encoded protein: CSVEGARTGDTSQYF. The chain uses TRBV29-1 and TRBJ2-5, with 9 bases aligning to TRBD1. With 3 bases clipped from V and 9 bases from J, the junction kept 14 bases outside the gene matches. Germline V gives CDR1 SQVTM, CDR2 ANQGSEA. The length of the CDR3 is 15 residues.

The chain recombines TRBV7-6 with TRBJ1-1, with TRBD1 matching 7 bases. Germline lookup yields CDR1 SGHVS and CDR2 FNYEAQ. Trimming at V came to 5 bases and at J to 1 base, leaving 7 bases not matched to a gene. There are 15 residues in the CDR3. The CDR3 is CASSKIGGGNTEAFF. DNA for the CDR3: TGTGCCAGCAGCAAAATAGGGGGCGGGAACACTGAAGCTTTCTTT.

This chain connects TRBV5-1 to TRBJ1-2; 11 bases line up with TRBD1. The CDR3 runs 16 residues. CDR1 is SGHRS, CDR2 YFSETQ, per germline. Trimming cost V 0 bases and J 3 bases; bases outside gene matches: 4. CDR3 region: CASSLAGDRGDYGYTF. For the CDR3, the DNA is TGCGCCAGCAGCTTGGCCGGGGACAGGGGGGACTATGGCTACACCTTC.

The chain couples TRBV24-1 to TRBJ2-3; TRBD1 matches 9 bases. Germline CDR1 is KGHDR and CDR2 is SFDVKD. This CDR3 has 15 amino acids. The V gene end was trimmed by 3 bases and the J gene end by 4 bases; junction bases not matched to a gene: 4. The CDR3 bases are TGTGCCACCAGTGATACCCGACAGGGGGCAGATACGCAGTATTTT. Amino acids: CATSDTRQGADTQYF.

This clone was seen more than once but under ten times. V usage is TRBV18 and J usage is TRBJ1-5; possible D gene TRBD1, 5 bases. The CDR3 consists of 14 residues. Trimming cost V 0 bases and J 10 bases, with 13 bases left between them. Germline CDR1 is KGHSH and CDR2 is LQKENI. For the CDR3, the DNA is TGTGCCAGCTCACCACCCTCAGGGTCGAAACCCCAGCATTTT. Translation gives CASSPPSGSKPQHF. Looking up the rest from reference TRBV18 and TRBJ1-5 gives the full variable domain: NAGVMQNPRHLVRRRGQEARLRCSPMKGHSHVYWYRQLPEEGLKFMVYLQKENIIDESGMPKERFSAEFPKEGPSILRIQQVVRGDSAAYFCASSPPSGSKPQHFGDGTRLSIL.

DNA of the CDR3: TGCAGTGCTAGTCAAGCGGGAGAGACCCAGTACTTC. This encodes CSASQAGETQYF. This sequence joins TRBV20-1 and TRBJ2-5; D perhaps matches TRBD2 (6 bases). Trimming shortened V by 3 bases and J by 4 bases, and 9 bases separated the two germline ends. Germline V gene lookup returns CDR1 DFQATT and CDR2 SNEGSKA (reference sequence). The CDR3 covers 12 residues.

The gene calls are TRBV3-1 (or the pseudogene TRBV3-2) and TRBJ1-1; 10 bases are a match to TRBD1. CDR3 length equals 17 residues. The trim removed 3 bases at V and 1 base at J, leaving 8 bases unmatched. CDR1 and CDR2 from the germline V gene are LGHDT and YNNKEL (reference sequence). CDR3 DNA: TGTGCCAGCAGCCAGGCCGGGACAGGGGCCTCGAACACTGAAGCTTTCTTT. Protein: CASSQAGTGASNTEAFF.

The V gene is TRBV28, the J gene TRBJ2-7, with a possible D match to TRBD2 (5 bases). This CDR3 has 15 residues. In germline, CDR1 is MDHEN, CDR2 SYDVKM. V was cut by 7 bases and J by 0 bases, with 16 bases left in between. In DNA form, the CDR3 reads TGTGCCAGCATACGGGGTTCCTGGGGCTCCTACGAGCAGTACTTC. This translates into CASIRGSWGSYEQYF. The full variable domain, with the rest looked up from reference TRBV28 and TRBJ2-7, is DVKVTQSSRYLVKRTGEKVFLECVQDMDHENMFWYRQDPGLGLRLIYFSYDVKMKEKGDIPEGYSVSREKKERFSLILESASTNQTSMYLCASIRGSWGSYEQYFGPGTRLTVT.

The count of this clone is one. V gene TRBV19 combines with J gene TRBJ2-5, with TRBD1 identical over 7 bases. The V segment lost 5 bases and the J segment 0 bases; nucleotides outside the gene matches: 15. Per the germline V gene, CDR1 is LNHDA and CDR2 is SQIVND (reference sequence). The CDR3 sequence is 18 residues long. CDR3 bases: TGTGCCAGTAGTCTAACAGGGGTTTATGAGTCTGACCAAGAGACCCAGTACTTC. This encodes CASSLTGVYESDQETQYF.

CDR3 sequence: CASSSPLRGGSTDTQYF. The CDR3, as DNA: TGTGCCAGCAGTTCCCCACTGCGGGGGGGGAGCACAGATACGCAGTATTTT. This sequence joins TRBV27 and TRBJ2-3; TRBD2 matches 9 bases. V lost 4 bases, J lost 0 bases, and 8 bases stayed unmatched. CDR1 is MNHEY, CDR2 SMNVEV, per germline (reference sequence). The length of the CDR3 is 17 residues.

V is TRBV19 and J is TRBJ2-1; 10 bases line up with TRBD1. Germline V gives CDR1 LNHDA, CDR2 SQIVND (reference sequence). The length of the CDR3 is 14 residues. V was pared by 4 bases and J by 8 bases, with 5 bases of the junction left unmatched. The DNA of the CDR3 is TGTGCCAGTAGTACGGGACAGGGGTATGATGAGCAGTTCTTC. As protein: CASSTGQGYDEQFF.

J is TRBJ2-3 and V is TRBV9; TRBD1 is a possible D gene (6 bases). V was cut by 1 base and J by 4 bases, with 10 bases left in between. The CDR3 length is 14 residues. Looked up from germline, CDR1 is SGDLS and CDR2 is YYNGEE. The CDR3 spells CASSVLGGPDTQYF. Here the CDR3 DNA reads TGTGCCAGCAGCGTACTAGGGGGACCAGATACGCAGTATTTT.

This sequence joins TRBV24-1 and TRBJ2-7; unclear D gene. The CDR3 extends over 12 amino acids. V was pared by 5 bases and J by 0 bases, with 4 bases between. Germline V gene sequence: CDR1 KGHDR, CDR2 SFDVKD. The DNA for the CDR3 is TGTGCCACCAGTGTTAACTCCTACGAGCAGTACTTC. It is translated as CATSVNSYEQYF.

CDR3 in amino acids: CSASTRTGGGEQYF. CDR3 sequence (DNA): TGCAGTGCTAGTACCAGGACAGGGGGCGGAGAGCAGTACTTC. The chain recombines TRBV20-1 with TRBJ2-7; TRBD1 matches at 11 bases. After removal of 3 bases from V and 7 bases from J, the junction contained 8 bases not matched to a gene. This CDR3 comprises 14 residues. The germline V gene has CDR1 DFQATT and CDR2 SNEGSKA (reference sequence).

The chain couples TRBV5-1 to TRBJ2-7; 10 bases map to TRBD1. V was clipped by 4 bases and J by 2 bases; unmatched bases: 3. The CDR3 runs 14 residues. In germline, CDR1 is SGHRS, CDR2 YFSETQ. The CDR3 loop reads CASSEGQGTYEQYF. In DNA form, the CDR3 reads TGCGCCAGCAGCGAGGGACAGGGGACCTACGAGCAGTACTTC.

The V and J genes are TRBV24-1 and TRBJ2-5; 8 positions match TRBD2. CDR1 KGHDR and CDR2 SFDVKD come from the germline V gene. CDR3 size: 14 residues. V trimming: 6 bases; J trimming: 1 base; junction bases outside the gene matches: 3. The CDR3 region is CATSRAGVQETQYF. CDR3 coding DNA: TGTGCCACCAGTAGAGCGGGGGTCCAAGAGACCCAGTACTTC.